Shown below are 7 T cell receptor beta chains from a single sample sequenced in a study of CD8+ T cells in alopecia areata (dated by TCRdb to the late 2010s). The method was the immunoSEQ multiplex PCR assay. For TCR sequencing, RNA was extracted from every sample and reverse transcribed into cDNA to serve as template. TCRdb obtained this table from immuneACCESS and retained in-frame rearrangements with V and J assigned. These tables miss some clones; where compared with another copy, unresolved V genes account for less than half of the shortfall, and the remainder is unexplained. This sample lists fewer than 70,000 clones; 44% were detected once. Just over 50% of the sample goes to the ten largest clones. The source material was NKG2D-low CD8+ T cells sorted from blood. The intended sense of this specimen's cell subset or site label: sorted CD8+ NKG2D-low blood T cells. The receptors here all came from a human donor with alopecia areata.

J is TRBJ2-1 and V is TRBV2; 8 bases map to TRBD2. CDR1 SNHLY and CDR2 FYNNEI come from the germline V gene. Trimming cost V 7 bases and J 8 bases; bases outside gene matches: 7. The CDR3 extends over 13 amino acids. The CDR3 reads CASKRGGLDEQFF. CDR3 DNA sequence: TGTGCCAGCAAACGGGGGGGCCTCGATGAGCAGTTCTTC.

The rearrangement uses TRBV30 and TRBJ2-2, with TRBD2 identical over 8 bases. The CDR3 sequence is 16 residues long. V was clipped by 1 base and J by 5 bases; unmatched bases: 9. The V gene's germline CDR1 is GTSNPN and CDR2 SVGIG (reference sequence). The CDR3 region is CAWSGERERRTGELFF. CDR3 nucleotide sequence: TGTGCCTGGAGTGGGGAGCGGGAGCGAAGGACCGGGGAGCTGTTTTTT.

The CDR3 is CSVPTGYGSYGYTF. CDR3 bases: TGCAGCGTCCCTACAGGCTACGGGTCCTATGGCTACACCTTC. The chain employs TRBV29-1 and TRBJ1-2; weak D call: TRBD1 (5 bases). The CDR3 is 14 residues long. Germline CDR1 SQVTM, CDR2 ANQGSEA. Trimming took 6 bases from V and 4 from J, leaving 18 bases between them.

The chain employs TRBV9 and TRBJ2-1, with 8 positions matching TRBD2. Germline values: CDR1 SGDLS, CDR2 YYNGEE. The CDR3 is made up of 15 amino acids. V lost 3 bases, J lost 1 base, and 3 bases stayed unmatched. CDR3 nucleotides: TGTGCCAGCAGCGGTAGCGGGGATTCCTACAATGAGCAGTTCTTC. This sequence encodes CASSGSGDSYNEQFF.

The CDR3 nucleotides are TGTGCCAGCAGTTTAACACAGCGGAGTCTCTATGGCTACACCTTC. The encoded protein is CASSLTQRSLYGYTF. The rearrangement uses TRBV27 and TRBJ1-2, with no clear D. CDR3 size: 15 residues. CDR1 and CDR2 from the germline V gene are MNHEY and SMNVEV (reference sequence). Trimming cost V 2 bases and J 4 bases, with 14 bases left between them.

In DNA, the CDR3 is TGTGCCAGTAGACCCGAAGCGGGGGCATCCTACGAGCAGTACTTC. Its translation: CASRPEAGASYEQYF. V and J are TRBV19 and TRBJ2-7, with 8 bases identical to TRBD2. Germline-derived CDR1 and CDR2 are LNHDA and SQIVND (reference sequence). V gave up 6 bases and J gave up 1 base; unmatched junction bases: 8. This CDR3 has 15 amino acids.

The chain is built from TRBV5-4 and TRBJ1-2, with 9 bases matching TRBD1. This CDR3 has 14 residues. Germline V gives CDR1 SGHNT, CDR2 YYREEE (reference sequence). V shed 4 bases and J 6 bases; nucleotides not matched to a gene: 7. The DNA of the CDR3 is TGTGCCAGCAGCACCGGACAGGGGCATAATGGCTACACCTTC. The encoded protein is CASSTGQGHNGYTF.